The T cell receptor beta chain under discussion was sequenced for a study of T cells after somatic rescue of genetic block. V gave up 1 base and J gave up 8 bases, with 27 bases separating them. The germline CDR1 and CDR2 sequences are SGHDT and YYEEEE. The CDR3 is made up of 18 amino acids. Sequencing used immunoSEQ multiplex PCR; TCRdb keeps in-frame clones, though not all of them. The repertoire has 14,000 to 15,000 clones, approximately 75% of them found once; the top ten carry 13% to 15%. The material sequenced was peripheral blood mononuclear cells (PBMCs). This chain links TRBV5-6 with TRBJ1-2; unclear D gene. The sequence was collected from a boy between 10 and 17 years old. For the CDR3, the DNA is TGTGCCAGCAGCTTGCTGTGGCAGACTGATCCAACCCGCTGGGGCTACACCTTC. It is translated as CASSLLWQTDPTRWGYTF.